Following are 27 T cell receptor beta chains from one sample sequenced in a study of human T cells and chemical hapten exposure. Specified time point: patch test 3, about 24 weeks after DPC sensitization. Treatment noted: therapeutic diphenylcyclopropenone sensitization with weekly scalp DPC. In TCRdb, the RACE reads were re-called with MiXCR into one record per CDR3 protein. Here the sample spans about 200,000 distinct CDR3 sequences, 24% being singletons. The source was whole blood, collected in connection with sensitization to the hapten diphenylcyclopropenone (DPC). The origin of the receptors is a woman aged 40 to 55 with alopecia areata. Some clones in this sample may be carry-over from other donors' samples.

The genes are TRBV28 and TRBJ2-1; D remains unclear. V was pared by 2 bases and J by 10 bases, with 15 bases between. The CDR3 spans 14 residues. Germline CDR1 and CDR2: MDHEN and SYDVKM. The CDR3 DNA is TGTGCCAGCAGTTTACCGGTTGGTCCCCAGGAGCAGTTCTTC. It specifies CASSLPVGPQEQFF.

In its sample, this clonotype was seen a few times. This chain joins TRBV7-9 and TRBJ1-4, with 8 bases fitting TRBD1. With V trimmed by 3 bases and J by 5 bases, 8 bases remained unmatched. The germline CDR1 and CDR2 sequences are SEHNR and FQNEAQ (reference sequence). CDR3 length: 16 residues. The DNA of the CDR3 is TGTGCCAGCAGCTTCGACAGGGGTTACTTCAATGAAAAACTGTTTTTT. Encoded protein: CASSFDRGYFNEKLFF. The full variable domain, in which reference TRBV7-9 and TRBJ1-4 provide the parts outside the CDR3, is DTGVSQNPRHKITKRGQNVTFRCDPISEHNRLYWYRQTLGQGPEFLTYFQNEAQLEKSRLLSDRFSAERPKGSFSTLEIQRTEQGDSAMYLCASSFDRGYFNEKLFFGSGTQLSVL.

In its sample, this clonotype was seen a few times. The V gene is TRBV7-2, the J gene TRBJ1-5; D gene ambiguous. Looked up from germline, CDR1 is SGHTA and CDR2 is FQGNSA. There are 12 residues in the CDR3. The V end lost 1 base, the J end lost 5 bases, and 3 bases lay between the germline ends. The CDR3 nucleotides are TGTGCCAGCAGCTTAGGAGATCAGCCCCAGCATTTT. Protein sequence: CASSLGDQPQHF.

In this sample, this clonotype turned up a few times. The V gene is TRBV20-1, the J gene TRBJ2-1, with a weak D call TRBD1 (6 bases). The CDR3 has 16 residues. The V gene's germline CDR1 is DFQATT and CDR2 SNEGSKA (reference sequence). V lost 3 bases and J 0 bases, leaving 15 bases between the germline ends. The CDR3 DNA follows: TGCAGTGCTAGGGGAATACAGGGACACTCCTACAATGAGCAGTTCTTC. Encoded protein: CSARGIQGHSYNEQFF.

This clonotype was seen at least ten times. The rearrangement links TRBV20-1 to TRBJ2-5; 7 bases match TRBD2. CDR1 and CDR2 (germline): DFQATT, SNEGSKA (reference sequence). Unmatched junction bases numbered 7, after V lost 6 bases and J lost 0 bases. The length of the CDR3 is 14 residues. CDR3 in amino acids: CSAARGGYQETQYF. The CDR3 DNA sequence: TGCAGTGCGGCCCGCGGGGGATACCAAGAGACCCAGTACTTC.

The V and J genes are TRBV20-1 and TRBJ2-4; D not resolved. V was pared by 3 bases and J by 5 bases, with 8 bases between. The length of the CDR3 is 12 residues. The germline V gene has CDR1 DFQATT and CDR2 SNEGSKA (reference sequence). The CDR3 sequence: CSASRAENIQYF. The CDR3 DNA follows: TGCAGTGCTAGTAGGGCGGAAAACATTCAGTACTTC.

The chain uses TRBV9 and TRBJ2-5; D ambiguous. Germline values: CDR1 SGDLS, CDR2 YYNGEE. The CDR3 has 14 amino acids. The ends were cut back, 0 bases at V and 3 bases at J, with 9 bases in the middle. For the CDR3, the DNA is TGTGCCAGCAGCGTAGGAATTTACGAAGAGACCCAGTACTTC. Its translation: CASSVGIYEETQYF.

This chain links TRBV7-6 with TRBJ2-3, with D perhaps assigned TRBD1 or TRBD2 (5 bases each). CDR3 length: 13 amino acids. V was shortened by 4 bases and J by 6 bases, with 11 bases between the two germline ends. Germline values: CDR1 SGHVS, CDR2 FNYEAQ. The chain's CDR3 is CASSSRDVDTQYF. The CDR3 nucleotides read TGTGCCAGCAGCTCCCGGGACGTGGATACGCAGTATTTT.

V gene TRBV20-1 combines with J gene TRBJ1-6, with D unresolved. This CDR3 is 11 amino acids long. Germline loops: CDR1 DFQATT, CDR2 SNEGSKA (reference sequence). Trimming took 1 base from V and 9 from J, leaving 4 bases between them. Here the CDR3 reads CSARGGSPLHF. The CDR3 DNA reads as TGCAGTGCTAGAGGCGGTTCACCCCTCCACTTT.

The chain employs TRBV10-3 and TRBJ2-6, with a possible D match to TRBD1 (6 bases). Germline assignment: CDR1 ENHRY and CDR2 SYGVKD. V was cut by 3 bases and J by 0 bases, with 12 bases left in between. This CDR3 has 17 amino acids. The CDR3 DNA reads TGTGCCATCAGTGAAGGGGGTTCGCGCTCTGGGGCCAACGTCCTGACTTTC. Residues: CAISEGGSRSGANVLTF.

V and J are TRBV7-9 and TRBJ2-2; the D is unclear. Germline V gene data show CDR1 as SEHNR and CDR2 as FQNEAQ (reference sequence). Trimming took 1 base from V and 10 from J, leaving 7 bases between them. The CDR3 is 12 residues long. The CDR3 DNA reads TGTGCCAGCAGCTTAGATCAGCAGGAGCTGTTTTTT. Translating it yields CASSLDQQELFF.

This clonotype has only a few counts. This chain connects TRBV20-1 to TRBJ1-2, with a tentative D call TRBD1 (6 bases). Germline V gene sequence: CDR1 DFQATT, CDR2 SNEGSKA (reference sequence). Deletions cut 3 bases from V and 8 bases from J, with 19 bases between. The CDR3 consists of 14 residues. The CDR3 sequence is CSAREVGGGSGYTF. The CDR3 nucleotides read TGCAGTGCTAGGGAAGTGGGGGGCGGAAGCGGCTACACCTTC.

CDR3 bases: TGTGCCAGCAGTTACTCGTACAGGGGTAACACCTACGAGCAGTACTTC. This gives the protein CASSYSYRGNTYEQYF. V gene TRBV6-6 combines with J gene TRBJ2-7; TRBD1 agrees at 7 bases. Trimming took 0 bases from V and 2 from J; bases not matched to a gene: 7. Germline CDR1 and CDR2: MNHNY and SVGAGI (reference sequence). The CDR3 runs to 16 residues.

This chain links TRBV20-1 with TRBJ2-7, with D maybe TRBD1 (5 bases). The CDR3 consists of 12 residues. The germline CDR1 and CDR2 sequences are DFQATT and SNEGSKA (reference sequence). The V gene lost 3 bases and the J gene lost 1 base, with 7 bases spanning the gap. Written as DNA, the CDR3 is TGCAGTGCTAGGGACAAGTCCTACGAGCAGTACTTC. Translation gives CSARDKSYEQYF.

This clonotype was seen a handful of times. The rearrangement links TRBV5-1 to TRBJ2-7, with no clear D. Germline V gene sequence: CDR1 SGHRS, CDR2 YFSETQ. V was cut by 4 bases and J by 0 bases, with 8 bases left in between. The CDR3 is made up of 13 amino acids. This chain's CDR3 is CASSADGSYEQYF. The CDR3 bases are TGCGCCAGCAGCGCCGACGGCTCCTACGAGCAGTACTTC.

This clonotype showed up just a few times. The CDR3 DNA follows: TGCAGCGTTGAAATTCGGGGCGTCTACCTAGGAGGAGCTACAGATACGCAGTATTTT. Translated: CSVEIRGVYLGGATDTQYF. The chain uses TRBV29-1 and TRBJ2-3, with D perhaps TRBD1 or TRBD2 (5 bases each). CDR3 length: 19 amino acids. Germline values: CDR1 SQVTM, CDR2 ANQGSEA. Trimming cost V 2 bases and J 3 bases, with 27 bases left between them.

V usage is TRBV12-3 or TRBV12-4 and J usage is TRBJ2-2, with D hard to call. This CDR3 is 14 amino acids long. V was clipped by 3 bases and J by 3 bases, with 8 bases between them. DNA for the CDR3: TGTGCCAGCAGTTTTCTCCTTGACACCGGGGAGCTGTTTTTT. The encoded protein is CASSFLLDTGELFF.

The chain recombines TRBV21-1 with TRBJ2-5; the table names TRBD1, a call not compared with the DNA. TRBV21-1 represents a pseudogene. This CDR3 is built from 12 residues. The CDR3 loop reads CASSKGDRTQYF. The DNA of the CDR3 is TGTGCCAGCAGCAAAGGGGACCGAACCCAGTACTTC.

In this sample, this clonotype turned up a few times. The rearrangement joins TRBV12-3 or TRBV12-4 to TRBJ1-2, with D maybe TRBD1 (6 bases). This CDR3 has 17 residues. V was pared by 5 bases and J by 4 bases, with 23 bases between. The CDR3, as DNA: TGTGCCAGCAGTGCCCGTGTAGGCAGGGGCTCCGGCTATGGCTACACCTTC. Protein: CASSARVGRGSGYGYTF.

A single count supports this clonotype. The chain joins TRBV6-2 or TRBV6-3 to TRBJ2-2, with D maybe TRBD2 (7 bases). The CDR3 consists of 16 residues. The V end was cut by 7 bases, the J end by 1 base, with 16 bases between. Per the germline V gene, CDR1 is MNHEY and CDR2 is SVGEGT. The CDR3 DNA follows: TGTGCCAGCACCTGGGGGGGGGCTCGGAACACCGGGGAGCTGTTTTTT. It specifies CASTWGGARNTGELFF.

Notes on this clonotype: One end of the junction varies from germline; a read error may be responsible. This chain uses TRBV6-5 with TRBJ1-1; D is undetermined. The CDR3 consists of 10 residues. In germline, CDR1 is MNHEY, CDR2 SVGAGI. The CDR3, as DNA: TGTGCCAGCGGTTACACTGAAGCTTTCTTT. The encoded protein is CASGYTEAFF.

The chain is built from TRBV11-2 and TRBJ2-7; a weak D match, TRBD1 (6 bases). The CDR3 length is 12 residues. Germline V gene lookup returns CDR1 SGHAT and CDR2 FQNNGV. Trimming removed 5 bases at V and 8 bases at J, with 13 bases between. CDR3 bases: TGTGCCAGCAGCACCCACCGGGACAAGCAGTACTTC. This codes for CASSTHRDKQYF.

The rearrangement joins TRBV28 to TRBJ1-5; no firm D call. Germline V gene sequence: CDR1 MDHEN, CDR2 SYDVKM. Trimming took 11 bases from V and 4 from J, leaving 15 bases between them. There are 13 residues in the CDR3. This chain's CDR3 is CAHSTGKNQPQHF. The CDR3 nucleotides read TGTGCCCACTCAACGGGGAAGAATCAGCCCCAGCATTTT.

The chain joins TRBV20-1 to TRBJ1-2; tentative D call: TRBD1 (5 bases). This CDR3 region has 15 residues. The V end lost 0 bases, the J end lost 3 bases, and 14 bases lay between the germline ends. Germline CDR1 and CDR2: DFQATT and SNEGSKA (reference sequence). For the CDR3, the DNA is TGCAGTGCTAGAGATCCCCGGGGCGCGGACTATGGCTACACCTTC. Residues: CSARDPRGADYGYTF.

This clonotype was picked up a small number of times. The rearrangement uses TRBV6-5 and TRBJ2-7, with D perhaps matching TRBD1 (6 bases). Germline V lookup: CDR1 MNHEY, CDR2 SVGAGI. The V end lost 5 bases, the J end lost 3 bases, and 17 bases lay between the germline ends. This CDR3 spans 15 amino acids. The CDR3 region is CASSRVPGAGYEQYF. DNA of the CDR3: TGTGCCAGCAGTAGGGTCCCAGGGGCCGGCTACGAGCAGTACTTC.

This clonotype was seen only a few times. The rearrangement uses TRBV20-1 and TRBJ2-1; D call uncertain. CDR3 length: 15 amino acids. Trimming took off 5 bases at V and 3 bases at J, with 17 bases between the two ends. Germline loops: CDR1 DFQATT, CDR2 SNEGSKA (reference sequence). The CDR3 coding sequence is TGCAGTGCTCCCCGTGAGGCCTCTATCTACAATGAGCAGTTCTTC. As protein: CSAPREASIYNEQFF.

This clonotype showed up just a few times. This chain uses TRBV7-2 with TRBJ2-7; D uncertain. Germline CDR1 reads SGHTA; CDR2 reads FQGNSA. V dropped 1 base and J dropped 6 bases, with 13 bases sitting between them. This CDR3 region has 14 residues. The CDR3 coding sequence is TGTGCCAGCAGCTTAGGGCCCTCACCGTCCGAGCAGTACTTC. It specifies CASSLGPSPSEQYF.